A selection of T cell receptor beta chains follows, all from one sample in a study of spatial heterogeneity in lung cancer. TCRdb recomputed calls from the 5' RACE reads with MiXCR, one row per CDR3 protein. The sample consists of over 75,000 distinct CDR3 sequences, 15% to 20% of them appearing once. The starting material was PBMCs, obtained at surgery. The source is a male donor with early-stage non-small cell lung cancer. CDR3s include the opening cysteine and the closing phenylalanine or tryptophan. The order of the fields is D gene, V gene, CDR3 length, clone size, J gene, CDR3 DNA, CDR3 protein. The D gene is left open where the match is weak. The size of a clone is reported for some rows only, either as once, few or many, or as a class for expanded clones.

.	TRBV28	12	.	TRBJ1-2	TGTGCCAGCAGTTTACGGGGGCTAGGCTACACCTTC	CASSLRGLGYTF
.	TRBV6-5	14	.	TRBJ2-7	TGTGCCAGCAGTTCCCGGGACCTTTCCTACGAGCAGTACTTC	CASSSRDLSYEQYF
TRBD2	TRBV28	14	many	TRBJ2-1	TGTGCCAGCAGTTTACGGGGAGGGTTAAATGAGCAGTTCTTC	CASSLRGGLNEQFF
.	TRBV18	16	many	TRBJ1-4	TGTGCCAGCTCACCCTCTGACCGAACAACTAATGAAAAACTGTTTTTT	CASSPSDRTTNEKLFF
.	TRBV28	13	few	TRBJ2-1	TGTGCCAGCAGTCCGGCGCGGGGAGATGAGCAGTTCTTC	CASSPARGDEQFF
TRBD2	TRBV27	17	.	TRBJ2-1	TGTGCCAGCAGTACCCGGAGGGGAGGGGAGATCAGGGAGGAGCAGTTCTTC	CASSTRRGGEIREEQFF
.	TRBV18	13	few	TRBJ1-2	TGTGCCAGCTCACCCGCCGGACAGCATGGCTACACCTTC	CASSPAGQHGYTF
.	TRBV3-1	13	.	TRBJ2-7	TGTGCCAGAAAGGATGAGTGGCCCTACGAGCAGTACTTC	CARKDEWPYEQYF
.	TRBV7-9	14	.	TRBJ2-5	TGTGCCGGGGGACCAGCGGAACCTCAAGAGACCCAGTACTTC	CAGGPAEPQETQYF
.	TRBV20-1	13	.	TRBJ2-1	TGCAGTGCTAGCGGAAATACCTACAATGAGCAGTTCTTC	CSASGNTYNEQFF
.	TRBV7-6	13	.	TRBJ1-4	TGTGCCAGCAGCTTAGGGGGGGCGGAAAAACTGTTTTTT	CASSLGGAEKLFF
.	TRBV10-2	14	.	TRBJ2-2	TGCGCCAGCAGTGAGTTTGGACAGCCCGGGGAGCTGTTTTTT	CASSEFGQPGELFF
TRBD2	TRBV27	14	few	TRBJ2-1	TGTGCCAGCAGTTTATCCAGTATAGCGGGAGAGCAGTTCTTC	CASSLSSIAGEQFF
.	TRBV4-2	13	many	TRBJ2-1	TGTGCCAGCAGCCAGGGGACCTACAATGAGCAGTTCTTC	CASSQGTYNEQFF
TRBD2	TRBV20-1	14	few	TRBJ2-5	TGCAGTGCTAGACCTAGCGGGGCGCAAGAGACCCAGTACTTC	CSARPSGAQETQYF
TRBD2	TRBV10-2	15	.	TRBJ2-1	TGCGCCAGCACCAGAACTAGCGGAACCTACAATGAGCAGTTCTTC	CASTRTSGTYNEQFF
.	TRBV20-1	13	many	TRBJ2-7	TGCAGTGCTCCCCGAGGGGTTATGACTGAGCAGTACTTC	CSAPRGVMTEQYF
.	TRBV9	14	.	TRBJ1-6	TGTGCCAGCAGCGAATCCAGGGGCAATTCACCCCTCCACTTT	CASSESRGNSPLHF
.	TRBV5-1	16	.	TRBJ2-3	TGCGCCAGCAGCTTGGGAGGGTCGGGAGGCACAGATACGCAGTATTTT	CASSLGGSGGTDTQYF
.	TRBV4-1	12	many	TRBJ2-7	TGCGCCAGCAGCAACCTTGCTGGAGAGCAGTACTTC	CASSNLAGEQYF
TRBD1	TRBV20-1	15	.	TRBJ1-6	TGCAGTGCTAGAGGACGGGACAGGCCTCACTCACCCCTCCACTTT	CSARGRDRPHSPLHF
.	TRBV7-7	14	many	TRBJ2-5	TGTGCTAGCAGCTTAGGAGGGTGGGGAGAGACCCAGTACTTC	CASSLGGWGETQYF
TRBD1	TRBV6-5	14	many	TRBJ1-2	TGTGCCAGCAGAGGAGGACAGGGGGCGACCGGCTACACCTTC	CASRGGQGATGYTF
.	TRBV28	12	few	TRBJ2-7	TGTGCCAGCAGTGGCTACTCCTACGAGCAGTACTTC	CASSGYSYEQYF
TRBD1	TRBV19	14	few	TRBJ2-3	TGTGCCAGTAGTACCTCAGGGGGAACAGATACGCAGTATTTT	CASSTSGGTDTQYF
TRBD1	TRBV7-9	14	few	TRBJ1-1	TGTGCCAGCAGCTCTGTAGGGGGCGCCACTGAAGCTTTCTTT	CASSSVGGATEAFF
.	TRBV20-1	12	.	TRBJ1-6	TGCAGTGCAAGAGGTGGTAATTCACCCCTCCACTTT	CSARGGNSPLHF
TRBD1	TRBV5-1	16	.	TRBJ2-5	TGCGCCAGCAGCCCGACAGGGGGCCCCCTCCAAGAGACCCAGTACTTC	CASSPTGGPLQETQYF
.	TRBV6-2/TRBV6-3	13	many	TRBJ1-5	TGTGCCAGCGGCAGGACATCAGCTCAGCCCCAGCATTTT	CASGRTSAQPQHF
TRBD1	TRBV27	13	few	TRBJ2-3	TGTGCCAGCAGTGTACAGGGGGCAGATACGCAGTATTTT	CASSVQGADTQYF